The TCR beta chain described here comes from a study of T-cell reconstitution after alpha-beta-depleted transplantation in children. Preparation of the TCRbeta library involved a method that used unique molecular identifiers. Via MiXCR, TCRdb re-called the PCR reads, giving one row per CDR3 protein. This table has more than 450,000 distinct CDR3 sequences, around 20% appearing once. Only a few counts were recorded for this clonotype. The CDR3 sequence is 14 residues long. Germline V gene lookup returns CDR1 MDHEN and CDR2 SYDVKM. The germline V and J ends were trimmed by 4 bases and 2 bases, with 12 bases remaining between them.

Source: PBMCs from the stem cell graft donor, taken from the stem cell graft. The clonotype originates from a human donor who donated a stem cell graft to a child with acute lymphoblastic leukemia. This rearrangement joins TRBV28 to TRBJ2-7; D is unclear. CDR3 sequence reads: CASSSASEAYEQYF. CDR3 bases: TGTGCCAGCAGTTCGGCCAGCGAGGCCTACGAGCAGTACTTC.